This T cell receptor beta chain was found in a study of blood T cell repertoires in COVID-19. Sequencing used immunoSEQ multiplex PCR; TCRdb keeps in-frame clones, though not all of them. The repertoire holds 90,000 to 150,000 clones, with over 75% as singletons. The CDR3 totals 10 residues. CDR1 is DFQATT, CDR2 SNEGSKA, per germline (reference sequence). V was shortened by 6 bases and J by 5 bases, with 7 bases between the two germline ends. Sequenced material: peripheral blood. The sequence came from a man older than 75 with acute or convalescent COVID-19. V and J are TRBV20-1 and TRBJ1-1; the D gene is possibly TRBD1 (6 bases). The CDR3 sequence: CSARGTEAFF. The DNA for the CDR3 is TGCAGTGCCAGGGGTACTGAAGCTTTCTTT.